The 31 T cell receptor beta chains below all came from one sample that was sequenced in a study of cytomegalovirus exposure and HLA in healthy donors (dated by TCRdb to about 2017). Receptors were amplified or captured by the immunoSEQ multiplex PCR assay. For the multiplex PCR, a mixture combining 60 forward primers for TCR Vbeta segments and 13 reverse primers for TCR Jbeta segments was used. Imported from immuneACCESS, the table was reduced by TCRdb to in-frame sequences with V and J called. These copies leave out some clones; in studies compared against another copy, an unresolved V gene accounts for under half, and the cause of the remainder is not known. Here the sample has under 200,000 clones; approximately 70% occur a single time. Approximately 1.8% of the sample belongs to the ten largest clones. The sample was PBMCs. Every receptor here comes from a woman between 25 and 40 years old in good health and CMV-seronegative.

The rearrangement joins TRBV7-9 to TRBJ2-7; D might be TRBD1 (5 bases). The V gene lost 5 bases and the J gene lost 7 bases, with 12 bases spanning the gap. CDR3 length: 12 amino acids. CDR1 is SEHNR and CDR2 is FQNEAQ in the germline V gene (reference sequence). CDR3 sequence reads: CASSQGLGEQYF. CDR3 DNA sequence: TGTGCCAGCAGCCAGGGTTTGGGGGAGCAGTACTTC.

The rearrangement joins TRBV19 to TRBJ2-7; 7 nucleotides line up with TRBD2. The CDR3 consists of 15 residues. Germline V gene lookup returns CDR1 LNHDA and CDR2 SQIVND (reference sequence). The junction had 8 bases not matched to a gene; V was cut back by 3 bases and J by 3 bases. Here the CDR3 reads CASSIGGGGGYEQYF. In DNA form, the CDR3 reads TGTGCCAGTAGTATCGGCGGAGGCGGGGGCTACGAGCAGTACTTC.

This clone showed up just a few times. The V call is TRBV27, the J call TRBJ2-7, with a tentative D call TRBD1 (5 bases). The V end was cut by 6 bases, the J end by 4 bases, with 10 bases between. CDR3 length: 12 amino acids. CDR1 and CDR2 (germline): MNHEY, SMNVEV (reference sequence). Written as DNA, the CDR3 is TGTGCCAGCAGGTCCGACAGTTACGAGCAGTACTTC. It translates to CASRSDSYEQYF.

This clone was observed a handful of times. V and J are TRBV2 and TRBJ1-1; D not certain. V lost 8 bases and J lost 11, with 12 bases in between. This CDR3 spans 10 amino acids. Germline CDR1 is SNHLY and CDR2 is FYNNEI. The CDR3 loop is CASGIQVAFF. CDR3 in DNA: TGTGCCAGCGGAATCCAGGTGGCTTTCTTT.

This clone was counted once. V is TRBV14 and J is TRBJ2-2; D possibly corresponds to TRBD2 (5 bases). Trimming left V 4 bases short and J 1 base short, with 22 bases between. There are 19 residues in the CDR3. CDR1 SGHDN and CDR2 FVKESK come from the germline V gene. In DNA, the CDR3 is TGTGCCAGCAGCCGCGAATTAGGCCAGCGAGGGTGGAACACCGGGGAGCTGTTTTTT. Protein product: CASSRELGQRGWNTGELFF.

The chain joins TRBV18 to TRBJ2-7; 12 bases align to TRBD2. There are 20 residues in the CDR3. V dropped 0 bases and J dropped 2; count of bases not matched to a gene: 14. Per germline, CDR1 KGHSH and CDR2 LQKENI. The CDR3 loop is CASSPPDLSLAGGFPYEQYF. In nucleotides, the CDR3 is TGTGCCAGCTCACCACCGGATCTAAGCCTAGCGGGAGGGTTCCCCTACGAGCAGTACTTC.

The rearrangement joins TRBV10-2 to TRBJ1-5; 8 bases align to TRBD1. Per germline, CDR1 WSHSY and CDR2 SAAADI. J gave up 2 bases and V 3 bases, and 3 bases lay outside the gene matches. The CDR3 has 15 residues. The CDR3: CASSDPTGGNQPQHF. CDR3 bases: TGCGCCAGCAGTGACCCGACAGGGGGCAATCAGCCCCAGCATTTT.

V usage is TRBV7-2 and J usage is TRBJ2-5, with 7 bases fitting TRBD2. Trimming at V came to 4 bases and at J to 4 bases, leaving 9 bases not matched to a gene. The CDR3 has 15 residues. Germline V gives CDR1 SGHTA, CDR2 FQGNSA. This CDR3 reads CASSSPRTRGETQYF. CDR3 bases: TGTGCCAGCAGCTCCCCCCGGACTAGGGGAGAGACCCAGTACTTC.

This chain joins TRBV7-9 and TRBJ2-2, with D unresolved. This CDR3 has 15 residues. Trimming left V 0 bases short and J 0 bases short, with 5 bases between. Germline CDR1 and CDR2: SEHNR and FQNEAQ (reference sequence). The CDR3 here is CASSLASANTGELFF. The CDR3 DNA reads TGTGCCAGCAGCTTAGCGTCTGCGAACACCGGGGAGCTGTTTTTT.

This clone was seen more than once but under ten times. The V and J genes are TRBV5-1 and TRBJ1-2, with D unclear. Germline-derived CDR1 and CDR2 are SGHRS and YFSETQ. The CDR3 extends over 17 amino acids. The V end was cut by 2 bases, the J end by 0 bases, with 17 bases between. This chain's CDR3 is CASSLSGLKTSNYGYTF. CDR3 coding DNA: TGCGCCAGCAGCTTAAGCGGACTCAAAACCTCTAACTATGGCTACACCTTC.

The chain joins TRBV19 to TRBJ2-1; TRBD2 matches 10 bases. The CDR3 is 20 residues long. Trimming took 3 bases from V and 9 from J; bases not matched to a gene: 23. Germline CDR1 LNHDA, CDR2 SQIVND (reference sequence). CDR3: CASSMLVAGGSEPIYGEQFF. In DNA form, the CDR3 reads TGTGCCAGTAGTATGTTGGTAGCGGGGGGCTCCGAGCCTATATACGGTGAGCAGTTCTTC.

This clone has more than one count but fewer than ten. The chain is built from TRBV28 and TRBJ2-3; the D is unclear. The CDR3 sequence is 14 residues long. Germline V CDR1 and CDR2: MDHEN, SYDVKM. V was cut by 5 bases and J by 3 bases, with 12 bases left in between. The CDR3 reads CASSPTQLTDTQYF. The CDR3 bases are TGTGCCAGCAGTCCAACCCAACTAACAGATACGCAGTATTTT.

The V call is TRBV7-8, the J call TRBJ2-1; perhaps TRBD2 as D (6 bases). Per the germline V gene, CDR1 is SGHVS and CDR2 is FQNEAQ. The CDR3 spans 17 residues. V was clipped by 3 bases and J by 4 bases, with 19 bases between them. CDR3 sequence: CASSLPTSGTYYNEQFF. The CDR3 DNA follows: TGTGCCAGCAGCTTGCCCACCTCCGGGACTTATTACAATGAGCAGTTCTTC.

The CDR3 nucleotides are TGTGCCATCAGTGAAGGGACAGGGGATCCCAAAAACTATGGCTACACCTTC. Its translation: CAISEGTGDPKNYGYTF. The J gene is TRBJ1-2, the V gene TRBV10-3; 10 nucleotides align to TRBD1. From germline, CDR1 is ENHRY and CDR2 SYGVKD. The CDR3 has 17 amino acids. V lost 3 bases, J lost 2 bases, and 9 bases stayed unmatched.

In this sample, this clone turned up once. The rearrangement links TRBV15 to TRBJ2-7; D gene unclear. Trimming removed 5 bases from V and 0 bases from J, with 14 bases in between. From germline, CDR1 is LNHNV and CDR2 YYDKDF (reference sequence). The CDR3 has 15 residues. The CDR3 reads CATSGTTESSYEQYF. The CDR3 region has the DNA TGTGCCACCAGCGGTACAACAGAGAGCTCCTACGAGCAGTACTTC.

This clone was seen a single time. The V and J genes are TRBV10-3 and TRBJ1-2, with D maybe TRBD1 (5 bases). The V gene's germline CDR1 is ENHRY and CDR2 SYGVKD. The CDR3 loop spans 14 amino acids. V lost 7 bases to trimming and J lost 1 base, with 13 bases between them. CDR3 sequence reads: CAIMQGIGNYGYTF. The CDR3 nucleotides are TGTGCCATCATGCAGGGAATTGGTAACTATGGCTACACCTTC.

This clone occurred once. CDR3 DNA sequence: TGTGCCAGCAGTTGGGGGGGGCTCGGCACAGATACGCAGTATTTT. Translation gives CASSWGGLGTDTQYF. The rearrangement joins TRBV27 to TRBJ2-3, with D tentatively TRBD2 (7 bases). Germline assignment: CDR1 MNHEY and CDR2 SMNVEV (reference sequence). This CDR3 has 15 amino acids. The V and J ends lost 4 bases and 1 base respectively, with 12 bases between them.

This clone was seen more than once but under ten times. J is TRBJ1-3 and V is TRBV2; D remains unclear. The V gene's germline CDR1 is SNHLY and CDR2 FYNNEI. CDR3 length equals 15 residues. V lost 9 bases and J lost 9, with 24 bases in between. CDR3 DNA sequence: TGTGCCAGTTTATTCGGCCGGGGTGGAACTCTCACCATATATTTT. This encodes CASLFGRGGTLTIYF. The variable domain in full, with the rest retrieved from reference TRBV2 and TRBJ1-3, is EPEVTQTPSHQVTQMGQEVILRCVPISNHLYFYWYRQILGQKVEFLVSFYNNEISEKSEIFDDQFSVERPDGSNFTLKIRSTKLEDSAMYFCASLFGRGGTLTIYFGEGSWLTVV.

V gene TRBV5-4 combines with J gene TRBJ2-5, with a weak D call TRBD2 (6 bases). This CDR3 is 13 amino acids long. CDR1 SGHNT and CDR2 YYREEE come from the germline V gene (reference sequence). The V and J ends lost 4 bases and 5 bases respectively, with 12 bases between them. The CDR3 bases are TGTGCCAGCAGCCTGCCTGGAGGGGAGACCCAGTACTTC. The encoded protein is CASSLPGGETQYF.

This clone was seen only a few times. The CDR3 bases are TGTGCCAGCAGCCACCCGGGCGGGGACTACGAGCAGTACTTC. Translation: CASSHPGGDYEQYF. This chain uses TRBV14 with TRBJ2-7, with a weak D call TRBD2 (6 bases). The germline gives CDR1 SGHDN, CDR2 FVKESK. The length of the CDR3 is 14 residues. Trimming stripped 3 bases from V and 3 bases from J, with 12 bases between.

This chain connects TRBV27 to TRBJ2-2; a weak D match, TRBD1 (7 bases). This CDR3 has 15 residues. The V end lost 4 bases, the J end lost 4 bases, and 13 bases lay between the germline ends. Germline V lookup: CDR1 MNHEY, CDR2 SMNVEV (reference sequence). The CDR3 reads CASSYQGGSTGELFF. CDR3 nucleotide sequence: TGTGCCAGCAGTTATCAGGGGGGATCCACCGGGGAGCTGTTTTTT.

This chain links TRBV18 with TRBJ2-7, with a weak D call TRBD2 (6 bases). This CDR3 is 16 amino acids long. Trimming took 2 bases from V and 1 from J, leaving 15 bases between them. Germline V lookup: CDR1 KGHSH, CDR2 LQKENI. The DNA for the CDR3 is TGTGCCAGCTCACCATCTCGACTAGTGCTATCCTACGAGCAGTACTTC. Its translation: CASSPSRLVLSYEQYF.

The chain links TRBV11-2 to TRBJ2-1, with TRBD2 identical over 10 bases. This CDR3 has 18 amino acids. The germline CDR1 and CDR2 sequences are SGHAT and FQNNGV. Trimming at V came to 1 base and at J to 7 bases, leaving 13 bases not matched to a gene. The CDR3 DNA is TGTGCCAGCAGCTTAGTAGGGGGGCTGACTAGCGGGTTAAATGAGCAGTTCTTC. Its translation is CASSLVGGLTSGLNEQFF.

The chain recombines TRBV2 with TRBJ2-7; TRBD2 matches at 7 bases. V was clipped by 3 bases and J by 4 bases; unmatched bases: 9. The CDR3 covers 15 residues. Looked up from germline, CDR1 is SNHLY and CDR2 is FYNNEI. The CDR3 DNA reads as TGTGCCAGCAGTGAGGGGGGGATTTTTAGGTACGAGCAGTACTTC. Residues: CASSEGGIFRYEQYF.

The chain joins TRBV11-2 to TRBJ2-7, with a tentative D call TRBD2 (6 bases). V was clipped by 8 bases and J by 7 bases, with 12 bases between them. The CDR3 is 11 residues long. Germline V gene lookup returns CDR1 SGHAT and CDR2 FQNNGV. The CDR3 region is CASYYGGEQYF. The DNA of the CDR3 is TGTGCCAGCTATTATGGGGGGGAGCAGTACTTC.

This rearrangement joins TRBV18 to TRBJ1-5; tentative D call: TRBD1 (6 bases). Germline V gene data show CDR1 as KGHSH and CDR2 as LQKENI. This CDR3 contains 13 residues. The germline V and J ends were trimmed by 5 bases and 7 bases, with 12 bases remaining between them. The CDR3 spells CASSLARGQPQHF. The CDR3 nucleotides are TGTGCCAGCTCATTGGCCAGGGGCCAGCCCCAGCATTTT.

This chain connects TRBV5-1 to TRBJ1-6, with D perhaps TRBD1 (6 bases). The CDR3 consists of 16 residues. V lost 1 base and J lost 10, with 18 bases in between. Germline V CDR1 and CDR2: SGHRS, YFSETQ. The CDR3 region has the DNA TGCGCCAGCAGCTTGAACTTAAATCAGGGGTCCTCACCCCTCCACTTT. The encoded protein is CASSLNLNQGSSPLHF. Full variable domain (remainder filled in from reference TRBV5-1 and TRBJ1-6): KAGVTQTPRYLIKTRGQQVTLSCSPISGHRSVSWYQQTPGQGLQFLFEYFSETQRNKGNFPGRFSGRQFSNSRSEMNVSTLELGDSALYLCASSLNLNQGSSPLHFGNGTRLTVT.

This clone appeared once. The V gene is TRBV7-3, the J gene TRBJ2-1, with 12 bases lining up with TRBD2. With V trimmed by 4 bases and J by 4 bases, 5 bases remained unmatched. The CDR3 is 16 residues long. Germline V CDR1 and CDR2: SGHTA, FQGTGA. CDR3 bases: TGTGCCAGCAGCTCCAGGACTAGCGGGAATTACAATGAGCAGTTCTTC. It is translated as CASSSRTSGNYNEQFF.

There are a few counts of this clone. This chain uses TRBV7-6 with TRBJ2-7, with 7 bases lining up with TRBD1. This CDR3 contains 15 residues. With 6 bases clipped from V and 0 bases from J, the junction kept 8 bases outside the gene matches. Germline assignment: CDR1 SGHVS and CDR2 FNYEAQ. The CDR3 DNA reads as TGTGCCAGCAGATTTACAGGGGCTAGCTCCTACGAGCAGTACTTC. It specifies CASRFTGASSYEQYF. The complete variable domain, with remaining parts taken from reference TRBV7-6 and TRBJ2-7, reads GAGVSQSPRYKVTKRGQDVALRCDPISGHVSLYWYRQALGQGPEFLTYFNYEAQQDKSGLPNDRFSAERPEGSISTLTIQRTEQRDSAMYRCASRFTGASSYEQYFGPGTRLTVT.

This chain joins TRBV4-1 and TRBJ2-7; 10 bases agree with TRBD2. The CDR3 totals 17 residues. The junction had 12 bases not matched to a gene; V was cut back by 5 bases and J by 2 bases. Germline V lookup: CDR1 MGHRA, CDR2 YSYEKL. CDR3 amino acids: CASSLQAPSGGAYEQYF. As DNA, the CDR3 is TGCGCCAGCAGCTTACAGGCCCCCAGCGGGGGGGCCTACGAGCAGTACTTC.

The V and J genes are TRBV10-3 and TRBJ1-5; maybe TRBD1 (6 bases). The CDR3 totals 16 residues. Trimming shortened V by 2 bases and J by 11 bases, and 22 bases separated the two germline ends. In germline, CDR1 is ENHRY, CDR2 SYGVKD. The CDR3 DNA is TGTGCCATCAGTGAGGGGAAAAGGGGGTCCCCCGCAACCCAGCATTTT. It encodes CAISEGKRGSPATQHF.